The 25 T cell receptor beta chains in this list originate from one sample, sequenced in a study of shared clonotypes between healthy human individuals. Measured with immunoSEQ multiplex PCR; TCRdb has only the in-frame clones, and not every one. This table has roughly 680,000 clones, around 70% appearing once. The sequencing input was memory CD4+ T cells sorted from blood. The subset is: CD45RA-negative fraction. These receptors were collected from a woman aged 25 to 45 in good health.

This rearrangement joins TRBV5-1 to TRBJ1-4, with D uncertain. V gave up 0 bases and J gave up 5 bases, with 8 bases separating them. Per the germline V gene, CDR1 is SGHRS and CDR2 is YFSETQ. This CDR3 is built from 14 residues. CDR3 protein: CASSLGGENEKLFF. The CDR3 DNA follows: TGCGCCAGCAGCTTGGGTGGGGAAAATGAAAAACTGTTTTTT.

Concerning this clone itself: This same CDR3 is encoded by further DNA sequences in the sample. The gene calls are TRBV6-6 and TRBJ2-7; TRBD2 is a possible D gene (7 bases). Trimming took off 6 bases at V and 3 bases at J, with 12 bases between the two ends. Germline CDR1 is MNHNY and CDR2 is SVGAGI (reference sequence). The CDR3 covers 13 residues. The CDR3 protein is CASRRGLGYEQYF. Written as DNA, the CDR3 is TGTGCCAGCAGGCGGGGGCTGGGCTACGAGCAGTACTTC.

There are a few counts of this clone. The CDR3 DNA is TGTGCCAGCAGCTCCCGGGACAGGGTGTCCACCCAGTACTTC. Translation gives CASSSRDRVSTQYF. The chain joins TRBV7-7 to TRBJ2-5; 9 bases agree with TRBD1. This CDR3 spans 14 amino acids. V lost 4 bases to trimming and J lost 8 bases; unmatched junction nucleotides: 8. Germline loops: CDR1 SSHAT, CDR2 FNYEAQ (reference sequence). The full variable domain, completed using reference TRBV7-7 and TRBJ2-5, is GAGVSQSPRYKVTKRGQDVTLRCDPISSHATLYWYQQALGQGPEFLTYFNYEAQPDKSGLPSDRFSAERPEGSISTLTIQRTEQRDSAMYRCASSSRDRVSTQYFGPGTRLLVL.

The V gene is TRBV10-3, the J gene TRBJ1-3; D remains unclear. CDR3 size: 12 residues. V was clipped by 4 bases and J by 4 bases, with 5 bases between them. Germline values: CDR1 ENHRY, CDR2 SYGVKD. The CDR3 loop reads CAISAQGNTIYF. CDR3 bases: TGTGCCATCAGTGCACAGGGAAACACCATATATTTT.

This chain connects TRBV18 to TRBJ1-2; D is unresolved. V lost 3 bases to trimming and J lost 7 bases, with 12 bases between them. CDR3 length equals 13 residues. The germline gives CDR1 KGHSH, CDR2 LQKENI. CDR3 DNA sequence: TGTGCCAGCTCACCGGAGGGAACAGTTGGCTACACCTTC. It codes for CASSPEGTVGYTF.

Details on this clone: Distinct nucleotide sequences in the sample also encode this CDR3. The chain uses TRBV6-1 and TRBJ1-1, with TRBD1 identical over 8 bases. The CDR3 has 14 amino acids. CDR1 MNHNS and CDR2 SASEGT come from the germline V gene. The junction had 4 bases not matched to a gene; V was cut back by 3 bases and J by 4 bases. CDR3 loop: CASSETGAVTEAFF. CDR3 in DNA: TGTGCCAGCAGTGAGACAGGGGCGGTCACTGAAGCTTTCTTT.

This clone was counted a few times. The chain employs TRBV7-8 and TRBJ2-1, with 7 positions matching TRBD1. Germline V gene lookup returns CDR1 SGHVS and CDR2 FQNEAQ. V shed 4 bases and J 7 bases; nucleotides not matched to a gene: 7. CDR3 size: 14 residues. The DNA for the CDR3 is TGTGCCAGCAGCTCAAGGAACAGGGGAAATGAGCAGTTCTTC. Translated: CASSSRNRGNEQFF.

This chain joins TRBV11-3 and TRBJ2-1; maybe TRBD1 (5 bases). Trimming removed 0 bases at V and 0 bases at J, with 6 bases between. Germline values: CDR1 SGHNT, CDR2 YENEEA. The CDR3 sequence is 15 residues long. The DNA of the CDR3 is TGTGCCAGCAGCTTAGACAGGGCCTCCTACAATGAGCAGTTCTTC. Translating it yields CASSLDRASYNEQFF.

As for this clone: This sample also contains other DNA sequences that code for the same CDR3. This chain uses TRBV6-5 with TRBJ1-2; D unresolved. The CDR3 covers 14 residues. The V end was cut by 0 bases, the J end by 3 bases, with 8 bases between. Germline CDR1 reads MNHEY; CDR2 reads SVGAGI. The CDR3 region is CASSYSREDYGYTF. In nucleotides, the CDR3 is TGTGCCAGCAGTTACTCCCGGGAGGACTATGGCTACACCTTC.

This clone appeared a few times. The chain is built from TRBV28 and TRBJ2-3; TRBD1 agrees at 9 bases. Germline V gives CDR1 MDHEN, CDR2 SYDVKM. Losses at the gene ends were 6 bases for V and 2 bases for J; bases not matched to a gene: 9. The CDR3 extends over 16 amino acids. The CDR3 nucleotides are TGTGCCAGCAGGGATAACAGGGGGCCCACCACAGATACGCAGTATTTT. Its translation: CASRDNRGPTTDTQYF.

This chain joins TRBV14 and TRBJ1-4; no clear D gene. This CDR3 has 13 residues. V lost 1 base to trimming and J lost 8 bases, with 8 bases between them. Germline assignment: CDR1 SGHDN and CDR2 FVKESK. The chain's CDR3 is CASSQVGREKLFF. CDR3 in DNA: TGTGCCAGCAGCCAAGTCGGCAGGGAAAAACTGTTTTTT.

The chain couples TRBV4-1 to TRBJ1-3; no definite D call. Trimming stripped 4 bases from V and 0 bases from J, with 10 bases between. The CDR3 runs 15 residues. Germline V gene sequence: CDR1 MGHRA, CDR2 YSYEKL. The CDR3 reads CASSPGPSSGNTIYF. CDR3 DNA sequence: TGCGCCAGCAGCCCGGGCCCTAGCTCTGGAAACACCATATATTTT.

J is TRBJ2-3 and V is TRBV6-1; 7 bases are shared with TRBD1. Per germline, CDR1 MNHNS and CDR2 SASEGT. The CDR3 is 13 residues long. Trimming at V came to 7 bases and at J to 5 bases, leaving 6 bases not matched to a gene. This CDR3 is CASTRTGLDTQYF. CDR3 sequence (DNA): TGTGCCAGCACCCGGACAGGCTTAGATACGCAGTATTTT.

A word on this clone: The junction departs from the called germline gene at one end, perhaps through a read error. The V gene is TRBV28, the J gene TRBJ2-1; TRBD1 agrees at 7 bases. CDR1 MDHEN and CDR2 SYDVKM come from the germline V gene. CDR3 length: 11 amino acids. In DNA form, the CDR3 reads TGTGCCAGCAGCTACAGGGGATGGGTGCTCTTC. Protein: CASSYRGWVLF.

This rearrangement joins TRBV7-2 to TRBJ2-5, with TRBD2 identical over 10 bases. This CDR3 contains 15 residues. Germline assignment: CDR1 SGHTA and CDR2 FQGNSA. V gave up 3 bases and J gave up 4 bases; unmatched junction bases: 5. The CDR3 bases are TGTGCCAGCAGCTTCGCAAGGACTAGCGGAGAGACCCAGTACTTC. Encoded protein: CASSFARTSGETQYF.

This clone appeared once. V is TRBV11-2 and J is TRBJ1-1, with D tentatively TRBD1 (6 bases). Trimming took 5 bases from V and 5 from J, leaving 15 bases between them. The CDR3 contains 14 residues. Germline CDR1 is SGHAT and CDR2 is FQNNGV. CDR3 sequence: CASSNSQGSTEAFF. CDR3 coding DNA: TGTGCCAGCAGCAATTCACAGGGTTCGACTGAAGCTTTCTTT. Complete variable domain (other parts from reference TRBV11-2 and TRBJ1-1): EAGVAQSPRYKIIEKRQSVAFWCNPISGHATLYWYQQILGQGPKLLIQFQNNGVVDDSQLPKDRFSAERLKGVDSTLKIQPAKLEDSAVYLCASSNSQGSTEAFFGQGTRLTVV.

This chain uses TRBV28 with TRBJ2-3; 10 nucleotides match TRBD1. V lost 7 bases and J lost 5; bases outside the gene matches: 3. Per the germline V gene, CDR1 is MDHEN and CDR2 is SYDVKM. The CDR3 spans 13 residues. CDR3 amino acids: CASTTGGKDTQYF. In DNA form, the CDR3 reads TGTGCCAGCACGACAGGGGGCAAAGATACGCAGTATTTT.

This clone was observed many times. This chain joins TRBV23-1 and TRBJ2-1; D may be TRBD1 (5 bases). TRBV23-1 is an ORF, and what it does is uncertain. The CDR3 runs 13 residues. V lost 6 bases and J lost 8, with 14 bases in between. The CDR3 DNA reads TGCGCCAGCAGGACTTCTAGGGGCGATGAGCAGTTCTTC. Its translation: CASRTSRGDEQFF.

A word on this clone: The sample holds other DNA sequences that translate to the same CDR3. The chain uses TRBV7-2 and TRBJ1-5; no clear D. The V gene lost 5 bases and the J gene lost 1 base, with 12 bases spanning the gap. CDR1 SGHTA and CDR2 FQGNSA come from the germline V gene. The CDR3 sequence is 15 residues long. CDR3 in amino acids: CASSGDALSNQPQHF. CDR3 bases: TGTGCCAGCAGCGGAGACGCATTGAGCAATCAGCCCCAGCATTTT.

The CDR3 reads CASSIDGRAYGYTF. The CDR3 nucleotides are TGTGCCAGTAGTATAGACGGCAGGGCTTATGGCTACACCTTC. The J gene is TRBJ1-2, the V gene TRBV19, with D tentatively TRBD1 (5 bases). Trimming pared 0 bases from V and 5 bases from J, leaving 10 bases between. From germline, CDR1 is LNHDA and CDR2 SQIVND (reference sequence). The CDR3 has 14 amino acids.

Only a few counts were recorded for this clone. The rearrangement uses TRBV14 and TRBJ2-3, with D tentatively TRBD1 or TRBD2 (5 bases each). CDR3 length: 17 amino acids. Germline V gene sequence: CDR1 SGHDN, CDR2 FVKESK. V was shortened by 4 bases and J by 1 base, with 18 bases between the two germline ends. DNA for the CDR3: TGTGCCAGCAGCCCCGTCGGGTGGGGGTTTCGCACAGATACGCAGTATTTT. Protein product: CASSPVGWGFRTDTQYF.

The V and J genes are TRBV5-1 and TRBJ2-6; D unresolved. V was trimmed by 0 bases and J by 0 bases, leaving 10 bases between them. Germline V gene lookup returns CDR1 SGHRS and CDR2 YFSETQ. This CDR3 has 17 residues. The CDR3 loop reads CASSLGHSTSGANVLTF. The CDR3 bases are TGCGCCAGCAGCTTGGGACATTCTACCTCTGGGGCCAACGTCCTGACTTTC.

This clone showed up just a few times. The V and J genes are TRBV15 and TRBJ1-1; D is unclear. Trimming took off 3 bases at V and 3 bases at J, with 8 bases between the two ends. The CDR3 has 13 amino acids. Germline assignment: CDR1 LNHNV and CDR2 YYDKDF (reference sequence). The CDR3 DNA is TGTGCCACCAGCAGGGGATTGGACACTGAAGCTTTCTTT. Translated: CATSRGLDTEAFF.

A few counts support this clone. This chain joins TRBV28 and TRBJ1-2, with unresolved D. CDR1 is MDHEN and CDR2 is SYDVKM in the germline V gene. Between the trimmed V and J ends, which lost 1 base and 9 bases, there was a span of 18 bases. The CDR3 is 15 amino acids. CDR3 loop: CASSLSLSLQARYTF. CDR3 DNA: TGTGCCAGCAGTTTATCCCTCTCCCTGCAGGCTCGCTACACCTTC.

This clone occurred a few times. The chain recombines TRBV6-5 with TRBJ2-7; D not certain. Trimming cost V 11 bases and J 5 bases, with 22 bases left between them. The length of the CDR3 is 14 residues. Germline V gene lookup returns CDR1 MNHEY and CDR2 SVGAGI. CDR3 amino acids: CASALEYTAHEQYF. The CDR3 DNA is TGTGCCTCAGCACTTGAGTACACAGCCCACGAGCAGTACTTC.